Below are 19 T cell receptor beta chains sequenced from a single sample in a study of regulatory T cells in long-lasting Graves disease. Time point denoted: persistent/refractory GD, antithyroid drugs over 5 years with positive TRAb. The TCR library was made from RNA extracted from PBMCs. Both iRepertoire HTBI primers and Arm-PCR of CDR3 regions were used to build the TCR beta libraries. TCRdb reprocessed the multiplex PCR reads via MiXCR and lists one record per CDR3 protein. The top ten hold about 29% of the sample, which has around 340,000 distinct CDR3 sequences, around 20% seen once. The sample consisted of peripheral blood mononuclear cells (PBMCs), taken when the disease was refractory, from a patient treated with antithyroid drugs. Receptors were obtained from a female donor with Graves disease.

The chain carries TRBV2 and TRBJ2-1; 12 positions agree with TRBD2. The CDR3 contains 14 residues. Trimming took 4 bases from V and 10 from J; bases not matched to a gene: 5. CDR1 is SNHLY, CDR2 FYNNEI, per germline. The CDR3 sequence is CASSGGLAGTEQFF. The CDR3 DNA reads as TGTGCCAGCAGTGGAGGACTAGCGGGAACGGAGCAGTTCTTC.

This clonotype has more than one count but fewer than ten. The V call is TRBV6-5, the J call TRBJ1-6; D possibly corresponds to TRBD1 (5 bases). Germline V gene lookup returns CDR1 MNHEY and CDR2 SVGAGI. With 0 bases removed from V and 11 bases from J, the gap between germline ends came to 17 bases. The CDR3 totals 16 residues. CDR3 residues: CASSYSDPRTSTPLHF. CDR3 DNA sequence: TGTGCCAGCAGTTACTCGGACCCCCGGACATCCACACCCCTCCACTTT.

On this clonotype itself: A far larger clone is a single base away, which makes a read error likely. This sequence joins TRBV12-3 or TRBV12-4 and TRBJ1-4; the D is unclear. Trimming removed 6 bases at V and 7 bases at J, with 21 bases between. This CDR3 comprises 16 residues. CDR3 in DNA: TGTGCCAGCAGAGGCAGGCAAAGGGAATGGGGTGAAAAACTGTTTTTT. Its translation: CASRGRQREWGEKLFF.

This clonotype has ten or more counts. V gene TRBV24-1 combines with J gene TRBJ2-5; D is uncertain. Trimming removed 3 bases from V and 9 bases from J, with 13 bases in between. This CDR3 has 13 residues. Per the germline V gene, CDR1 is KGHDR and CDR2 is SFDVKD. CDR3 in DNA: TGTGCCACCAGTGATGCCCTCTATGGGGCCCAGTACTTC. It yields the protein CATSDALYGAQYF.

This clonotype was counted between two and nine times. V and J are TRBV12-3 or TRBV12-4 and TRBJ1-3; the D is unclear. The CDR3 is 13 residues long. With 7 bases removed from V and 3 bases from J, the gap between germline ends came to 10 bases. The DNA of the CDR3 is TGTGCCAGCACCCCGACAATTGGAAACACCATATATTTT. As protein: CASTPTIGNTIYF.

The rearrangement uses TRBV6-2 or TRBV6-3 and TRBJ2-5, with 7 bases fitting TRBD2. Germline V gene lookup returns CDR1 MNHEY and CDR2 SVGEGT. Losses at the gene ends were 3 bases for V and 6 bases for J; bases not matched to a gene: 7. The CDR3 totals 14 residues. CDR3 nucleotide sequence: TGTGCCAGCAGTTATTCAGCGGGGTCAAAGACCCAGTACTTC. This codes for CASSYSAGSKTQYF.

This clonotype was counted many times. The gene calls are TRBV11-2 and TRBJ1-2; D uncertain. Germline CDR1 is SGHAT and CDR2 is FQNNGV. The CDR3 is 13 residues long. Trimming removed 2 bases at V and 6 bases at J, with 10 bases between. The CDR3 here is CASSLSGADGYTF. The DNA of the CDR3 is TGTGCCAGCAGCTTATCGGGCGCGGATGGCTACACCTTC.

This clonotype was observed at least ten times. The chain recombines TRBV12-3 or TRBV12-4 with TRBJ2-7; 7 bases match TRBD1. The CDR3 runs to 16 residues. J lost 3 bases, V lost 3 bases, and 11 bases had no gene match. CDR3 nucleotide sequence: TGTGCCAGCAGTTTGTCTCGGGACAGCCAGAACTACGAGCAGTACTTC. It translates to CASSLSRDSQNYEQYF.

This clonotype was seen only a few times. The chain is built from TRBV11-2 and TRBJ1-2; the D gene is possibly TRBD1 (5 bases). The V gene lost 5 bases and the J gene lost 3 bases, with 22 bases spanning the gap. There are 17 residues in the CDR3. Germline V lookup: CDR1 SGHAT, CDR2 FQNNGV. CDR3 nucleotides: TGTGCCAGCAGCCAAGATAGGGGCTCGGTTCGATACTATGGCTACACCTTC. Encoded protein: CASSQDRGSVRYYGYTF. Full variable domain (rest looked up from reference TRBV11-2 and TRBJ1-2): EAGVAQSPRYKIIEKRQSVAFWCNPISGHATLYWYQQILGQGPKLLIQFQNNGVVDDSQLPKDRFSAERLKGVDSTLKIQPAKLEDSAVYLCASSQDRGSVRYYGYTFGSGTRLTVV.

This sequence joins TRBV14 and TRBJ1-4, with D maybe TRBD1 (6 bases). The CDR3 contains 16 residues. V was pared by 0 bases and J by 4 bases, with 12 bases between. Germline-derived CDR1 and CDR2 are SGHDN and FVKESK. CDR3 bases: TGTGCCAGCAGCCAAGAAGGGGGAGAGCTTAATGAAAAACTGTTTTTT. Amino acids: CASSQEGGELNEKLFF. The full variable domain, in which reference TRBV14 and TRBJ1-4 provide the parts outside the CDR3, is EAGVTQFPSHSVIEKGQTVTLRCDPISGHDNLYWYRRVMGKEIKFLLHFVKESKQDESGMPNNRFLAERTGGTYSTLKVQPAELEDSGVYFCASSQEGGELNEKLFFGSGTQLSVL.

This clonotype was seen repeatedly, ten times or more. The genes are TRBV12-3 or TRBV12-4 and TRBJ2-5; D ambiguous. V dropped 2 bases and J dropped 2 bases, with 12 bases sitting between them. The CDR3 is made up of 15 amino acids. CDR3 region: CASSLSSSPQETQYF. DNA of the CDR3: TGTGCCAGCAGTTTATCGTCGAGTCCTCAAGAGACCCAGTACTTC.

In this sample, this clonotype turned up many times. The rearrangement uses TRBV29-1 and TRBJ1-1, with D possibly matching TRBD1 (5 bases). V lost 6 bases and J lost 4, with 18 bases in between. The CDR3 spans 14 residues. Germline V gene lookup returns CDR1 SQVTM and CDR2 ANQGSEA. In nucleotides, the CDR3 is TGCAGCGTGACCAGCCGGGGGTCAGGCACTGAAGCTTTCTTT. Protein product: CSVTSRGSGTEAFF.

This clonotype has at least ten counts. The chain uses TRBV28 and TRBJ2-7; 7 positions agree with TRBD2. The CDR3 spans 16 residues. Losses at the gene ends were 5 bases for V and 0 bases for J; bases not matched to a gene: 10. Germline V gene data show CDR1 as MDHEN and CDR2 as SYDVKM. The DNA for the CDR3 is TGTGCCAGCAGTGCCATGAAGCTAGCGGCCTCCTACGAGCAGTACTTC. This translates into CASSAMKLAASYEQYF.

This clonotype was picked up a small number of times. J is TRBJ1-2 and V is TRBV7-2; 9 bases are a match to TRBD1. V lost 4 bases to trimming and J lost 4 bases; unmatched junction nucleotides: 4. Per germline, CDR1 SGHTA and CDR2 FQGNSA. The CDR3 loop spans 14 amino acids. DNA of the CDR3: TGTGCCAGCAGCTCGCTACAGGGGGCCTATGGCTACACCTTC. Its protein product is CASSSLQGAYGYTF.

This clonotype appeared a few times. V gene TRBV20-1 combines with J gene TRBJ1-1; D is unclear. CDR1 DFQATT and CDR2 SNEGSKA come from the germline V gene (reference sequence). The CDR3 is 14 residues long. V lost 0 bases to trimming and J lost 6 bases, with 14 bases between them. For the CDR3, the DNA is TGCAGTGCTAGAGAGCCGGGGAGTCGGCCTGAAGCTTTCTTT. It yields the protein CSAREPGSRPEAFF.

This clonotype was counted at least ten times. V is TRBV6-1 and J is TRBJ2-1; D perhaps matches TRBD1 (6 bases). CDR3 length equals 16 residues. In germline, CDR1 is MNHNS, CDR2 SASEGT. The germline V and J ends were trimmed by 5 bases and 0 bases, with 14 bases remaining between them. CDR3 in DNA: TGTGCCAGCAGTCTGGTACAGGGTCGCTCCTACAATGAGCAGTTCTTC. Its translation: CASSLVQGRSYNEQFF.

V gene TRBV18 combines with J gene TRBJ1-5; TRBD1 matches at 7 bases. Germline-derived CDR1 and CDR2 are KGHSH and LQKENI. The V and J ends lost 6 bases and 7 bases, in that order; junction bases with no gene match: 12. This CDR3 is built from 15 residues. CDR3 loop: CASSLLRGGGQPQHF. The DNA of the CDR3 is TGTGCCAGCTCCCTCCTGAGAGGGGGCGGGCAGCCCCAGCATTTT.

The table lists this clonotype with a few counts. This chain links TRBV7-2 with TRBJ2-1; 7 positions match TRBD2. CDR1 and CDR2 from the germline V gene are SGHTA and FQGNSA. With 3 bases clipped from V and 6 bases from J, the junction kept 11 bases outside the gene matches. The CDR3 is 16 amino acids. DNA for the CDR3: TGTGCCAGCAGCTTCGTGGGGGGGTTATCGGGCAATGAGCAGTTCTTC. Protein sequence: CASSFVGGLSGNEQFF.

V is TRBV4-1 and J is TRBJ2-5; 9 nucleotides match TRBD2. CDR1 MGHRA and CDR2 YSYEKL come from the germline V gene. The CDR3 runs 18 residues. The J segment lost 4 bases and the V segment lost 1 base, leaving 13 bases of the junction unmatched. The CDR3 reads CASSQGGFSRGGLETQYF. CDR3 coding DNA: TGCGCCAGCAGCCAAGGTGGATTTTCGCGGGGGGGCCTAGAGACCCAGTACTTC.